Listed below are T cell receptor beta chains from one sample, sequenced in a study of cytomegalovirus exposure and HLA in healthy donors. Sequenced by immunoSEQ multiplex PCR; TCRdb stores in-frame clones only, minus some. This repertoire shows under 200,000 clones, around 68% found once; its top ten account for over 1.2%. The specimen sequenced was PBMCs. All receptors derive from a man aged 50 to 60 in good health and CMV-seronegative. The CDR3 runs from the conserved cysteine through the conserved F or W. D genes are given only for firm matches. A row's size may be missing; if present it is once, few, many or a size class.

D gene	J gene	clone size	V gene	CDR3 DNA	CDR3 protein
-	TRBJ1-1	-	TRBV6-5	TGTGCCAGCAGTCCCCCGGGGAAGTCGGGGACTGAAGCTTTCTTT	CASSPPGKSGTEAFF
-	TRBJ1-6	-	TRBV6-6	TGTGCCAGCAGTTACTCGGACCAGGGGAATTCACCCCTCCACTTT	CASSYSDQGNSPLHF
-	TRBJ2-6	-	TRBV18	TGTGCCAGCTCACCAGCAGGGGGAGGATCTGGGGCCAACGTCCTGACTTTC	CASSPAGGGSGANVLTF
TRBD2	TRBJ2-7	-	TRBV4-1	TGCGCCAGCAGCCATGAGACTAGCGGGGGGGCCTGGGAGCAGTACTTC	CASSHETSGGAWEQYF
-	TRBJ1-1	-	TRBV19	TGTGCCAGTAGTACCCAGACAGGTCTCCTTGGGTGGTCTAACACTGAAGCTTTCTTT	CASSTQTGLLGWSNTEAFF
-	TRBJ2-5	-	TRBV25-1	TGTGCCAGCAGTGAATTCAGGGATGGGGAGACCCAGTACTTC	CASSEFRDGETQYF
-	TRBJ2-3	few	TRBV28	TGTGCCAGCCATAGGGGGGGTGGCACAGATACGCAGTATTTT	CASHRGGGTDTQYF
TRBD1	TRBJ2-3	-	TRBV29-1	TGCAGCGTAGGGACAGGGGGTATCACAGATACGCAGTATTTT	CSVGTGGITDTQYF
TRBD2	TRBJ2-7	few	TRBV4-2	TGTGCCAGCAGCCAAGGCGGGGGGCCAACCTACGAGCAGTACTTC	CASSQGGGPTYEQYF
TRBD1	TRBJ1-2	few	TRBV11-2	TGTGCCAGCAGCTTATTTGACAGGGGCTATGGCTACACCTTC	CASSLFDRGYGYTF
-	TRBJ2-2	-	TRBV9	TGTGCCAGCAGCGCGACCACAGGAACCGGGGAGCTGTTTTTT	CASSATTGTGELFF
TRBD1	TRBJ1-1	-	TRBV10-2	TGCGCCAGCAGTAGGCAGCGGACAGGGTACACTGAAGCTTTCTTT	CASSRQRTGYTEAFF
TRBD2	TRBJ2-1	-	TRBV2	TGTGCCAGCAGCCCTCGGACTAGCGGGTACAATGAGCAGTTCTTC	CASSPRTSGYNEQFF
TRBD1	TRBJ2-7	few	TRBV5-1	TGCGCCAGCTGTGAGGGGGACAGGGCTCCCTACGAGCAGTACTTC	CASCEGDRAPYEQYF
TRBD1	TRBJ2-3	-	TRBV6-1	TGTGCCAGCAGTGGGGTGGGACAGGGGGAGGATACGCAGTATTTT	CASSGVGQGEDTQYF
TRBD1	TRBJ2-7	-	TRBV5-1	TGCGCCAGCAGCTTGGCAATGACAGGGGGCTCTGCTTCCTACGAGCAGTACTTC	CASSLAMTGGSASYEQYF
-	TRBJ1-1	-	TRBV15	TGTGCCACCAGCAGGTCTCAGGGTATGAACACTGAAGCTTTCTTT	CATSRSQGMNTEAFF
-	TRBJ1-3	-	TRBV19	TGTGCCGCCAGGGTCGGAAACACCATATATTTT	CAARVGNTIYF
-	TRBJ1-2	-	TRBV2	TGTGCCAGCAGTGAAGCTGCAGGGTGGCGGGGCTACACCTTC	CASSEAAGWRGYTF
-	TRBJ1-2	few	TRBV5-1	TGCGCCAGCAGCTTGCGGGGTGGGGATGATGGCTACACCTTC	CASSLRGGDDGYTF
-	TRBJ1-1	few	TRBV10-3	TGTGCCATCAGTGACCGAGGACAGATGAACACTGAAGCTTTCTTT	CAISDRGQMNTEAFF
TRBD2	TRBJ2-6	-	TRBV14	TGTGCCAGCAGCCAAGGAGCGGGGGGGCTTTCTGGGGCCAACGTCCTGACTTTC	CASSQGAGGLSGANVLTF